Here is one T cell receptor (beta chain) with its context. The antigen remains undetermined. The protocol was immunoSEQ multiplex PCR, while the TCRdb copy is restricted to in-frame clones and leaves out a portion. The data hold about 2.4 million clones, with 93% observed a single time. The entry originates in a study of shared clonotypes between healthy human individuals. Study-level findings and limits: Rarefaction demonstrated incomplete sorted-subset sequencing despite large depth.

V was shortened by 1 base and J by 0 bases, with 14 bases between the two germline ends. The germline gives CDR1 LGHNA, CDR2 YNFKEQ. The CDR3 covers 17 residues. The clonotype was recovered from a man aged 18 to 30 in good health. Some clones in this sample may be carry-over from other donors' samples. The chain uses TRBV4-2 and TRBJ2-3; a possible D gene is TRBD1 (6 bases). Specimen: naive CD4+ T cells from PBMCs. Subset given: CD45RA+ positively selected. CDR3 in amino acids: CASSQVGKDRSTDTQYF. In DNA, the CDR3 is TGTGCCAGCAGCCAAGTGGGTAAGGACAGAAGCACAGATACGCAGTATTTT.